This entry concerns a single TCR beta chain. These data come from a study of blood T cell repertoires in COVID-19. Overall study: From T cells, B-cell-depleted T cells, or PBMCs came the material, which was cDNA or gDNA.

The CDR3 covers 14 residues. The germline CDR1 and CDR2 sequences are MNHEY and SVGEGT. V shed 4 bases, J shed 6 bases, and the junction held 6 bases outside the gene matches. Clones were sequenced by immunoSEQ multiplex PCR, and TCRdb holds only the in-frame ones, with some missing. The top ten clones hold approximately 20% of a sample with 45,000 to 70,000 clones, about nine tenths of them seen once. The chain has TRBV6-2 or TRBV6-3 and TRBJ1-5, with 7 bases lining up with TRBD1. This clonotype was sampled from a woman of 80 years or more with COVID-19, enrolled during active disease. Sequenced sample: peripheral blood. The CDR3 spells CASSSTGIAQPQHF. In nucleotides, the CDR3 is TGTGCCAGCAGTTCGACAGGGATTGCTCAGCCCCAGCATTTT.